This T cell receptor beta chain comes out of a study of T-cell memory formation after mild COVID-19. Study-level points and caveats: Nothing showed for sure that second-wave clones peaking on day 37 were SARS-CoV-2 specific.

TCR alpha and TCR beta cDNA libraries with sample barcodes and UMIs came from 5'RACE using constant-segment primers. TCRdb fed the 5' RACE reads into MiXCR, producing one record per CDR3 protein. This table has about 190,000 distinct CDR3 sequences, 15% to 20% appearing once. Germline loops: CDR1 SNHLY, CDR2 FYNNEI. This CDR3 has 15 amino acids. The junction had 4 bases not matched to a gene; V was cut back by 6 bases and J by 0 bases. This clonotype was recorded only once. The target antigen is unknown. The sequence was obtained from an adult woman who had mild COVID-19 (a few samples of this study predate the infection). Cell type and time point are not known. Sequencing was done on a sample of PBMCs or a T cell subset sorted from them (not recorded which). V usage is TRBV2 and J usage is TRBJ2-2; 7 bases map to TRBD1. The CDR3 reads CASSAGTANTGELFF. CDR3 in DNA: TGTGCCAGCAGCGCCGGGACAGCGAACACCGGGGAGCTGTTTTTT.